This T cell receptor beta chain appears in the sequencing data of a study of patients and donors after allogeneic stem cell transplantation (dated by TCRdb to 2019 to 2021). The receptor library was made with RT-PCR. Sequencing used a NextSeq 550. TCRdb trimmed public reads at Q25 via fastp, called clones via MiXCR and kept in-frame beta chains. Identical CDR3 proteins give one entry, which carries the most common genes and DNA. The sample profile shows hundreds of thousands of distinct CDR3 sequences; 16% of them were found once. In total, the top ten clones hold 6.5% to 7.5% of the sample. In regard to this clonotype: Its recognized antigen is unknown. No base quality values were provided; no much bigger clone lies one nucleotide off.

The specimen was blood, either unsorted or a sorted T cell fraction (not recorded which). The sequence was obtained from a human donor who was either an allogeneic HSCT recipient or a stem cell or donor lymphocyte infusion donor (not recorded which). It is not recorded whose cells these are; they may come from a transplant donor.

The bases read TGTGCCATCAGTGAGTCGCCTTGGGAGCAGTTCTTC. It is translated as CAISESPWEQFF. The chain was built from TRBV10-3 and TRBJ2-1, with the D gene uncertain. Reading from cysteine to phenylalanine, the CDR3 counts 12 amino acids. The kept DNA is CDR3 alone, 36 bases in frame from the first base. Looking up the germline V gene yields CDR1 ENHRY and CDR2 SYGVKD. Relative to germline, V is 0 bases shorter and J is 10 bases shorter, with 7 bases between their ends.